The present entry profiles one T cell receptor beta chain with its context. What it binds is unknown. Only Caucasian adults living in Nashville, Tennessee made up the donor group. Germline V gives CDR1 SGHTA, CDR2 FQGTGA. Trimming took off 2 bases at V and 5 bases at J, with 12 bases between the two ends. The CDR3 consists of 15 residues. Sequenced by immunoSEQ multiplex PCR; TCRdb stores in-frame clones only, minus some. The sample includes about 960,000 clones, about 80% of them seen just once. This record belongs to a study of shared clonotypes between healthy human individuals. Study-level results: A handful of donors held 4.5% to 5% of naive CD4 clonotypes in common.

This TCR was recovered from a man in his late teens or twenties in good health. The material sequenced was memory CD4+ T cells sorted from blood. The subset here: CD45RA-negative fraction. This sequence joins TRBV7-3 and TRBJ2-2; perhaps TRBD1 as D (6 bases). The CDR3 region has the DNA TGTGCCAGCAGCTTAGGGCAGGGGTTTACCGGGGAGCTGTTTTTT. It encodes CASSLGQGFTGELFF.